The 9 T cell receptor beta chains reported below all come from one sample, sequenced in a study of shared clonotypes between healthy human individuals. CD8 cells regarded as naive lacked CD45RO, were positively chosen for CCR7, and omitted terminally differentiated effector memory CD45RA+ cells. Profiling relied on immunoSEQ multiplex PCR, and the TCRdb table lists in-frame clones only, not all of them. Of more than 2 million clones in the sample, about 95% were seen once. The sample was naive CD8+ T cells sorted from blood. These receptors all come from a man between 18 and 35 years old in good health.

With respect to this clone: The identical CDR3 is also encoded by other nucleotide sequences in the sample. J is TRBJ2-7 and V is TRBV5-4; TRBD1 aligns across 7 bases. CDR1 is SGHNT, CDR2 YYREEE, per germline (reference sequence). This CDR3 spans 14 amino acids. J gave up 2 bases and V 0 bases, and 2 bases lay outside the gene matches. CDR3 DNA sequence: TGTGCCAGCAGCTTGGGACAGGGCGCCTACGAGCAGTACTTC. Its protein product is CASSLGQGAYEQYF.

The chain employs TRBV4-3 and TRBJ2-5; D could derive from TRBD1 or TRBD2 (5 bases each). Germline loops: CDR1 LGHNA, CDR2 YSLEER. V was shortened by 0 bases and J by 0 bases, with 14 bases between the two germline ends. The length of the CDR3 is 17 residues. CDR3 protein: CASSQDPGGEHQETQYF. CDR3 coding DNA: TGCGCCAGCAGCCAAGATCCTGGGGGAGAACACCAAGAGACCCAGTACTTC.

This chain connects TRBV2 to TRBJ1-1; a weak D match, TRBD1 (5 bases). CDR1 SNHLY and CDR2 FYNNEI come from the germline V gene. This CDR3 spans 17 amino acids. V was shortened by 5 bases and J by 3 bases, with 22 bases between the two germline ends. CDR3 residues: CASSHIGSGIRDTEAFF. The DNA of the CDR3 is TGTGCCAGCAGTCACATCGGGTCAGGGATTAGGGACACTGAAGCTTTCTTT. The full variable domain, rest sourced from reference TRBV2 and TRBJ1-1, is EPEVTQTPSHQVTQMGQEVILRCVPISNHLYFYWYRQILGQKVEFLVSFYNNEISEKSEIFDDQFSVERPDGSNFTLKIRSTKLEDSAMYFCASSHIGSGIRDTEAFFGQGTRLTVV.

The V and J genes are TRBV27 and TRBJ2-7; 7 nucleotides line up with TRBD1. Germline V gene data show CDR1 as MNHEY and CDR2 as SMNVEV (reference sequence). Germline trimming cut 7 bases from V and 1 base from J; bases unmatched to any gene: 4. The CDR3 length is 13 residues. In DNA, the CDR3 is TGTGCCAGCAATCAACAGGGGTCCTACGAGCAGTACTTC. The encoded protein is CASNQQGSYEQYF.

V and J are TRBV7-9 and TRBJ2-6; the match to TRBD2 covers 7 bases. The CDR3 is 18 amino acids. V lost 5 bases and J lost 0; bases outside the gene matches: 10. CDR1 and CDR2 (germline): SEHNR, FQNEAQ (reference sequence). CDR3 nucleotide sequence: TGTGCCAGCAGCACGCGAGTAGCGGGCAACTCTGGGGCCAACGTCCTGACTTTC. This sequence encodes CASSTRVAGNSGANVLTF.

The genes are TRBV27 and TRBJ2-7; D call uncertain. CDR3 length: 13 residues. CDR1 is MNHEY, CDR2 SMNVEV, per germline (reference sequence). The ends were cut back, 2 bases at V and 2 bases at J, with 7 bases in the middle. CDR3 nucleotides: TGTGCCAGCAGTTTAGGCAACACCTACGAGCAGTACTTC. It yields the protein CASSLGNTYEQYF.

This chain links TRBV30 with TRBJ1-6; 9 bases agree with TRBD1. Germline CDR1 and CDR2: GTSNPN and SVGIG (reference sequence). CDR3 length: 15 residues. With 2 bases clipped from V and 9 bases from J, the junction kept 8 bases outside the gene matches. CDR3 bases: TGTGCCTGGAGTCCCGGGACAGGGTTTGGTTCACCCCTCCACTTT. Its protein product is CAWSPGTGFGSPLHF.

The chain links TRBV11-3 to TRBJ2-5; TRBD2 aligns across 8 bases. V dropped 0 bases and J dropped 4; count of bases not matched to a gene: 4. CDR3 length: 15 residues. Germline loops: CDR1 SGHNT, CDR2 YENEEA. The CDR3 nucleotides read TGTGCCAGCAGCTTAGATTCGGGACTAGGAGAGACCCAGTACTTC. It encodes CASSLDSGLGETQYF.

J is TRBJ1-1 and V is TRBV29-1; perhaps TRBD1 as D (5 bases). CDR3 length: 14 residues. CDR1 is SQVTM and CDR2 is ANQGSEA in the germline V gene. V dropped 4 bases and J dropped 0 bases, with 12 bases sitting between them. CDR3 amino acids: CSVVAGPMNTEAFF. Written as DNA, the CDR3 is TGCAGCGTTGTGGCAGGGCCCATGAACACTGAAGCTTTCTTT. The full variable domain, with the rest looked up from reference TRBV29-1 and TRBJ1-1, is SAVISQKPSRDICQRGTSLTIQCQVDSQVTMMFWYRQQPGQSLTLIATANQGSEATYESGFVIDKFPISRPNLTFSTLTVSNMSPEDSSIYLCSVVAGPMNTEAFFGQGTRLTVV.